The clone carrying this T cell receptor beta chain has a handful of counts. Its target is not known. MiXCR was run by TCRdb on the reads, yielding one entry per CDR3 protein. The top ten clones hold 20% to 30% of a sample with 500,000 or so distinct CDR3 sequences, approximately 17% of them seen once. This sample was taken from a study of T cell repertoires in cytomegalovirus infection. Across the study: TCR beta signatures that were public indicated CMV infection and matching HLA type.

Study-wide findings and caveats: Identification of carriers of CMV plus the relevant HLA was achieved through cumulative public TCR beta family frequency. In two of eight donors, the top clonotype was HLA-C-restricted CMV-specific.

This CDR3 is 13 amino acids long. The ends lost 6 bases at V and 7 bases at J; junction bases unmatched: 8. The V and J genes are TRBV12-3 or TRBV12-4 and TRBJ1-1, with 7 positions matching TRBD1. Sequencing was performed on CD8+ T cells from PBMCs. The sequence came from a human donor in good health (CMV status not recorded). Some clones in this sample may be carry-over from other donors' samples. CDR3 sequence: CASSIDRVIEAFF. As DNA, the CDR3 is TGTGCCAGCAGCATAGACAGGGTTATTGAAGCTTTCTTT.